A single sample gave rise to the 27 T cell receptor beta chains below, sequenced in a study of shared clonotypes between healthy human individuals. Using immunoSEQ multiplex PCR, the repertoire was profiled, and TCRdb retains in-frame clones only, with some absent. Among some 2,500,000 clones listed, under 95% were seen once. The sample consisted of naive CD4+ T cells from PBMCs. The subset is: CD45RA+ positively selected. These receptors were taken from a man aged 18 to 35 in good health. Some clones in this sample may be carry-over from other donors' samples.

The CDR3 reads CASSRPGQTYEQYF. In DNA, the CDR3 is TGTGCCAGCAGCCGTCCGGGACAGACCTACGAGCAGTACTTC. The V gene is TRBV7-2, the J gene TRBJ2-7; TRBD1 aligns across 7 bases. The CDR3 is made up of 14 amino acids. Germline trimming cut 5 bases from V and 2 bases from J; bases unmatched to any gene: 6. The germline gives CDR1 SGHTA, CDR2 FQGNSA. Looking up the rest from reference TRBV7-2 and TRBJ2-7 gives the full variable domain: GAGVSQSPSNKVTEKGKDVELRCDPISGHTALYWYRQSLGQGLEFLIYFQGNSAPDKSGLPSDRFSAERTGGSVSTLTIQRTQQEDSAVYLCASSRPGQTYEQYFGPGTRLTVT.

The V and J genes are TRBV15 and TRBJ2-1, with 8 bases that match TRBD2. Germline values: CDR1 LNHNV, CDR2 YYDKDF (reference sequence). V lost 3 bases, J lost 13 bases, and 8 bases stayed unmatched. The CDR3 has 13 amino acids. As DNA, the CDR3 is TGTGCCACCAGCAGGGAGGGGACTAGTCTCCAGTTCTTC. Residues: CATSREGTSLQFF.

A single count supports this clone. This chain links TRBV12-2 with TRBJ2-1; the table gives TRBD1 as D, unverified against the DNA. TRBV12-2 counts as a pseudogene. The CDR3 length is 15 residues. The CDR3 nucleotides are TGTGCAAGTCGCTCCGACAGGGTCACTTACAATGAGCAGTTCTTC. Translating it yields CASRSDRVTYNEQFF.

This sequence joins TRBV9 and TRBJ1-1, with D maybe TRBD1 (5 bases). V was clipped by 7 bases and J by 4 bases, with 23 bases between them. The germline gives CDR1 SGDLS, CDR2 YYNGEE. This CDR3 is 16 amino acids long. As DNA, the CDR3 is TGTGCCAGCGGTCGAACGACAGTAAGGTGGGGCACTGAAGCTTTCTTT. This codes for CASGRTTVRWGTEAFF.

The chain joins TRBV2 to TRBJ2-7; 8 positions agree with TRBD1. The CDR3 has 14 residues. CDR1 is SNHLY, CDR2 FYNNEI, per germline. V lost 4 bases to trimming and J lost 2 bases; unmatched junction nucleotides: 4. The CDR3 DNA sequence: TGTGCCAGCAGTGGGACAGGGAGTCCCTACGAGCAGTACTTC. It encodes CASSGTGSPYEQYF.

This clone came up once. The chain is built from TRBV18 and TRBJ1-5, with 10 bases fitting TRBD1. CDR1 and CDR2 (germline): KGHSH, LQKENI. J gave up 2 bases and V 2 bases, and 12 bases lay outside the gene matches. The length of the CDR3 is 19 residues. The CDR3 sequence is CASSPSPGTGVGGNQPQHF. The CDR3 DNA reads TGTGCCAGCTCACCATCTCCCGGGACAGGGGTCGGCGGCAATCAGCCCCAGCATTTT.

This chain links TRBV6-4 with TRBJ2-5; perhaps TRBD2 as D (5 bases). The V end was cut by 6 bases, the J end by 2 bases, with 13 bases between. Germline V gene sequence: CDR1 MRHNA, CDR2 SNTAGT. The CDR3 covers 14 residues. CDR3 coding DNA: TGTGCCAGCAGGTACCTAGCCGATCAAGAGACCCAGTACTTC. Protein sequence: CASRYLADQETQYF.

With regard to this clone: The same CDR3 can be traced to other DNA sequences in this sample. The V gene is TRBV28, the J gene TRBJ1-5; no clear D gene. From germline, CDR1 is MDHEN and CDR2 SYDVKM. Trimming stripped 3 bases from V and 0 bases from J, with 6 bases between. The CDR3 loop spans 14 amino acids. For the CDR3, the DNA is TGTGCCAGCAGTTTTTCTTATAGCAATCAGCCCCAGCATTTT. Its protein product is CASSFSYSNQPQHF.

The chain has TRBV9 and TRBJ2-1; D is undetermined. CDR1 is SGDLS, CDR2 YYNGEE, per germline. Trimming took off 3 bases at V and 9 bases at J, with 10 bases between the two ends. This CDR3 comprises 12 residues. The CDR3, as DNA: TGTGCCAGCAGCGGACTCGAGTCTGAGCAGTTCTTC. This sequence encodes CASSGLESEQFF. The whole variable domain, filled in from reference TRBV9 and TRBJ2-1, reads DSGVTQTPKHLITATGQRVTLRCSPRSGDLSVYWYQQSLDQGLQFLIQYYNGEERAKGNILERFSAQQFPDLHSELNLSSLELGDSALYFCASSGLESEQFFGPGTRLTVL.

This chain joins TRBV19 and TRBJ2-5; maybe TRBD2 (5 bases). Germline V gene sequence: CDR1 LNHDA, CDR2 SQIVND (reference sequence). V lost 6 bases and J 4 bases, leaving 18 bases between the germline ends. The CDR3 consists of 15 residues. CDR3 DNA: TGTGCCAGTAGGGGTCTACTAGGCGGCGGAGAGACCCAGTACTTC. Amino acids: CASRGLLGGGETQYF.

The chain combines TRBV2 with TRBJ2-7; weak D call: TRBD1 (5 bases). The CDR3 totals 13 residues. Germline V gives CDR1 SNHLY, CDR2 FYNNEI. The chain's CDR3 is CASGSAGGYEQYF. In DNA, the CDR3 is TGTGCTTCAGGGTCCGCAGGCGGTTACGAGCAGTACTTC.

The chain is built from TRBV28 and TRBJ1-2; 7 bases agree with TRBD1. V lost 4 bases to trimming and J lost 2 bases; unmatched junction nucleotides: 4. CDR1 is MDHEN, CDR2 SYDVKM, per germline. This CDR3 spans 14 amino acids. DNA for the CDR3: TGTGCCAGCAGTTCCAGGGGGGAGAACTATGGCTACACCTTC. Translating gives CASSSRGENYGYTF.

V and J are TRBV4-1 and TRBJ2-2; the D is unclear. Germline V gives CDR1 MGHRA, CDR2 YSYEKL. The CDR3 has 11 amino acids. V lost 3 bases and J lost 5, with 1 base in between. For the CDR3, the DNA is TGCGCCAGCAGCCATACCGGGGAGCTGTTTTTT. It codes for CASSHTGELFF.

V is TRBV28 and J is TRBJ1-1; D perhaps matches TRBD1 (5 bases). Germline CDR1 is MDHEN and CDR2 is SYDVKM. The CDR3 runs 14 residues. V was clipped by 5 bases and J by 5 bases, with 15 bases between them. Written as DNA, the CDR3 is TGTGCCAGCAGTACCCCCTCCCCAGGGACTGAAGCTTTCTTT. This sequence encodes CASSTPSPGTEAFF.

Points on this clone: Other DNA sequences in the sample encode the same CDR3. The V call is TRBV15, the J call TRBJ2-3; D is unclear. The germline V gene encodes CDR1 LNHNV and CDR2 YYDKDF (reference sequence). The CDR3 extends over 13 amino acids. Trimming cost V 0 bases and J 1 base, with 2 bases left between them. Written as DNA, the CDR3 is TGTGCCACCAGCAGAGATGGCACAGATACGCAGTATTTT. Amino acids: CATSRDGTDTQYF.

V gene TRBV5-6 combines with J gene TRBJ1-1; the D gene is possibly TRBD1 (6 bases). Trimming left V 2 bases short and J 5 bases short, with 19 bases between. The CDR3 length is 16 residues. CDR1 and CDR2 (germline): SGHDT, YYEEEE. As DNA, the CDR3 is TGTGCCAGCAGCTTATTGGCAGGGGCTTCGGGTACTGAAGCTTTCTTT. Its translation: CASSLLAGASGTEAFF.

V and J are TRBV18 and TRBJ2-7; 11 bases line up with TRBD2. The CDR3 spans 13 residues. The germline CDR1 and CDR2 sequences are KGHSH and LQKENI. Trimming cost V 8 bases and J 5 bases; bases outside gene matches: 5. Here the CDR3 reads CASQTSGNHEQYF. DNA for the CDR3: TGTGCCAGCCAGACTAGCGGGAACCACGAGCAGTACTTC.

This chain joins TRBV15 and TRBJ1-5, with D hard to call. The V and J ends lost 0 bases and 1 base respectively, with 10 bases between them. CDR1 is LNHNV, CDR2 YYDKDF, per germline (reference sequence). CDR3 length: 16 amino acids. In DNA form, the CDR3 reads TGTGCCACCAGCAGAGATCAACAGACCAGCAATCAGCCCCAGCATTTT. Its translation is CATSRDQQTSNQPQHF. Full variable domain (outside the CDR3, taken from reference TRBV15 and TRBJ1-5): DAMVIQNPRYQVTQFGKPVTLSCSQTLNHNVMYWYQQKSSQAPKLLFHYYDKDFNNEADTPDNFQSRRPNTSFCFLDIRSPGLGDTAMYLCATSRDQQTSNQPQHFGDGTRLSIL.

The chain has TRBV5-1 and TRBJ1-2; D not certain. CDR3 length equals 15 residues. Trimming removed 4 bases from V and 7 bases from J, with 20 bases in between. CDR1 and CDR2 (germline): SGHRS, YFSETQ. The CDR3 bases are TGCGCCAGCAGCCCGGGCCCCGCTACGGCAACTGGCTACACCTTC. Amino acids: CASSPGPATATGYTF.

V and J are TRBV7-8 and TRBJ1-1; TRBD1 matches at 8 bases. The junction had 6 bases not matched to a gene; V was cut back by 4 bases and J by 2 bases. Germline V gene data show CDR1 as SGHVS and CDR2 as FQNEAQ. The length of the CDR3 is 15 residues. CDR3 nucleotide sequence: TGTGCCAGCAGCTGGAGCGGACAGGGTAACACTGAAGCTTTCTTT. This translates into CASSWSGQGNTEAFF.

J is TRBJ2-7 and V is TRBV28; a possible D gene is TRBD2 (5 bases). CDR3 size: 15 residues. Trimming took 8 bases from V and 2 from J, leaving 19 bases between them. Germline V lookup: CDR1 MDHEN, CDR2 SYDVKM. The CDR3, as DNA: TGTGCCAGCGAGGGAGTCGGAAGAACAACCTACGAGCAGTACTTC. Translating gives CASEGVGRTTYEQYF.

The chain uses TRBV18 and TRBJ1-3, with 9 bases that match TRBD1. From germline, CDR1 is KGHSH and CDR2 LQKENI. The CDR3 sequence is 17 residues long. After removal of 4 bases from V and 0 bases from J, the junction contained 7 bases not matched to a gene. CDR3 DNA sequence: TGTGCCAGCTCACAAGACACAGGGGGCATCTCTGGAAACACCATATATTTT. Encoded protein: CASSQDTGGISGNTIYF.

The chain recombines TRBV6-1 with TRBJ1-5, with D maybe TRBD1 (5 bases). From germline, CDR1 is MNHNS and CDR2 SASEGT. The CDR3 runs 15 residues. With 6 bases removed from V and 4 bases from J, the gap between germline ends came to 16 bases. CDR3 DNA sequence: TGTGCCAGCAGCGGGACCTACAGTATGAATCAGCCCCAGCATTTT. It yields the protein CASSGTYSMNQPQHF.

This chain connects TRBV10-2 to TRBJ1-1, with 7 nucleotides matching TRBD1. The V segment lost 8 bases and the J segment 3 bases; nucleotides outside the gene matches: 6. The germline V gene encodes CDR1 WSHSY and CDR2 SAAADI. This CDR3 has 13 amino acids. CDR3 in amino acids: CASRDSQYTEAFF. The DNA for the CDR3 is TGCGCCAGCCGGGACAGCCAATACACTGAAGCTTTCTTT.

The V call is TRBV7-2, the J call TRBJ1-5; no firm D call. The CDR3 has 15 residues. V was cut by 2 bases and J by 7 bases, with 15 bases left in between. The germline gives CDR1 SGHTA, CDR2 FQGNSA. CDR3 residues: CASSLIAGLGQPQHF. CDR3 bases: TGTGCCAGCAGCTTAATTGCGGGGTTGGGGCAGCCCCAGCATTTT.

The chain combines TRBV5-1 with TRBJ1-1; D not certain. This CDR3 has 13 residues. V was trimmed by 3 bases and J by 1 base, leaving 7 bases between them. Germline-derived CDR1 and CDR2 are SGHRS and YFSETQ. CDR3 protein: CASSSAPNTEAFF. Here the CDR3 DNA reads TGCGCCAGCAGCTCAGCACCGAACACTGAAGCTTTCTTT.

In DNA, the CDR3 is TGCGCCAGCAGCCTTCACGGGGCCTACGAGCAGTACTTC. This sequence encodes CASSLHGAYEQYF. This sequence joins TRBV5-1 and TRBJ2-7, with D perhaps TRBD2 (5 bases). V gave up 4 bases and J gave up 2 bases, with 10 bases separating them. The CDR3 covers 13 residues. Looked up from germline, CDR1 is SGHRS and CDR2 is YFSETQ.